This T cell receptor beta chain derives from a study of blood T cell repertoires in COVID-19. In the study overall: From T cells, B-cell-depleted T cells, or PBMCs came the material, which was cDNA or gDNA.

Original handling: Counts of nucleated cells, estimated from reference gene primer amplification, were obtained. Generated by immunoSEQ multiplex PCR, the TCRdb table keeps only in-frame clones and is missing some. The V and J calls and clone size come from that table; D and trimming were worked out from the DNA. The table includes about 47,000 clones, more than 80% detected once. The CDR3 is made up of 18 amino acids. CDR1 and CDR2 from the germline V gene are SGHRS and YFSETQ. Trimming removed 4 bases at V and 7 bases at J, with 27 bases between. This clonotype was sampled from a man in his 60s with acute or convalescent COVID-19. The chain combines TRBV5-1 with TRBJ2-1, with D tentatively TRBD2 (6 bases). Sequencing input: peripheral blood. CDR3 in amino acids: CASSAGRDRILPTNEQFF. CDR3 DNA sequence: TGCGCCAGCAGCGCGGGACGGGACCGAATCCTACCGACGAATGAGCAGTTCTTC. The complete variable domain, with remaining parts taken from reference TRBV5-1 and TRBJ2-1, reads KAGVTQTPRYLIKTRGQQVTLSCSPISGHRSVSWYQQTPGQGLQFLFEYFSETQRNKGNFPGRFSGRQFSNSRSEMNVSTLELGDSALYLCASSAGRDRILPTNEQFFGPGTRLTVL.